Listed below are T cell receptor beta chains from one sample, sequenced in a study of blood T cells in healthy people across ages. TCRdb itself ran the 5' RACE reads through MiXCR, one entry per CDR3 protein. The profile shows about a million distinct CDR3 sequences, just over 50% of them singletons. The sample taken for sequencing was blood. Receptors originate from a woman in her sixties in good health. Each CDR3 is given with its conserved first and last residue. Each record gives: clone size, J gene, D gene, V gene, CDR3 protein, CDR3 DNA. D genes are given only for firm matches. Clone size is shown for a subset of rows, as once, few, many or a class of expanded clone.

clone size: -; J gene: TRBJ2-3; D gene: -; V gene: TRBV28; CDR3 protein: CAVSSLGDTQYF; CDR3 DNA: TGTGCCGTTAGTTCTCTGGGAGATACGCAGTATTTT
clone size: -; J gene: TRBJ2-7; D gene: -; V gene: TRBV6-2/TRBV6-3; CDR3 protein: CASSYGRALSYEQYF; CDR3 DNA: TGTGCCAGCAGTTACGGGCGGGCCCTCTCCTACGAGCAGTACTTC
clone size: -; J gene: TRBJ1-1; D gene: TRBD1; V gene: TRBV4-2; CDR3 protein: CASRADRATIAFF; CDR3 DNA: TGTGCCAGCAGGGCGGACAGGGCGACGATAGCTTTCTTT
clone size: many; J gene: TRBJ2-7; D gene: TRBD1; V gene: TRBV6-2/TRBV6-3; CDR3 protein: CASSRQGSYNEQYF; CDR3 DNA: TGTGCCAGCAGTCGACAGGGGTCCTACAATGAGCAGTACTTC
clone size: -; J gene: TRBJ2-7; D gene: TRBD2; V gene: TRBV10-3; CDR3 protein: CAISSGTSGSYNEQYF; CDR3 DNA: TGTGCCATCAGTTCCGGGACTAGCGGCTCCTACAATGAGCAGTACTTC
clone size: -; J gene: TRBJ2-4; D gene: -; V gene: TRBV18; CDR3 protein: CASSPLGSLYNEQYF; CDR3 DNA: TGTGCCAGCTCACCCCTGGGGTCCCTCTACAATGAGCAGTACTTC
clone size: -; J gene: TRBJ2-1; D gene: TRBD1; V gene: TRBV12-3/TRBV12-4; CDR3 protein: CASSRQGTVGVNEQFF; CDR3 DNA: TGTGCCAGCAGCCGACAGGGAACGGTGGGAGTCAATGAGCAGTTCTTC
clone size: -; J gene: TRBJ1-1; D gene: TRBD1; V gene: TRBV5-1; CDR3 protein: CASSWAGGQTEAFF; CDR3 DNA: TGCGCCAGCAGCTGGGCAGGGGGCCAGACTGAAGCTTTCTTT
clone size: -; J gene: TRBJ2-3; D gene: -; V gene: TRBV11-2; CDR3 protein: CASSLAQRAVTDTQYF; CDR3 DNA: TGTGCCAGCAGCTTAGCTCAACGAGCGGTAACAGATACGCAGTATTTT
clone size: -; J gene: TRBJ2-7; D gene: -; V gene: TRBV6-5; CDR3 protein: CASSWASVTYEQYF; CDR3 DNA: TGTGCCAGCAGTTGGGCTAGCGTTACCTACGAGCAGTACTTC